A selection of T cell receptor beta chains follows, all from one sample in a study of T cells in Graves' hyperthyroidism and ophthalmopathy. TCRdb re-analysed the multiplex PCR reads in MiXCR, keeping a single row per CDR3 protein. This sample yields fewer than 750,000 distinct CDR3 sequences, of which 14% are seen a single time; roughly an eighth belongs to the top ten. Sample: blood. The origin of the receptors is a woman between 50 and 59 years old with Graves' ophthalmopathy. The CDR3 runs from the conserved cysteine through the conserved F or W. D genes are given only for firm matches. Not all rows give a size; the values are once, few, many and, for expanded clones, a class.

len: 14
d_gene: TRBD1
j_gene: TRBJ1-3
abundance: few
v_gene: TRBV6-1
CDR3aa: CASSKTGYGNTIYF
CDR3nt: TGTGCCAGCAGCAAGACAGGGTACGGAAACACCATATATTTT

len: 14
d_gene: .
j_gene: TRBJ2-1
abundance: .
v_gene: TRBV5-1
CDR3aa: CASSLGAQTVEQFF
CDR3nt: TGCGCCAGCAGCTTGGGGGCACAAACCGTCGAGCAGTTCTTC

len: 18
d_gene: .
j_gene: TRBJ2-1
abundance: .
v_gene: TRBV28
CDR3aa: CASSLRFGRLRGFIEQFF
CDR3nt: TGTGCCAGCAGTTTACGTTTTGGTAGACTTAGGGGGTTCATAGAGCAGTTCTTC

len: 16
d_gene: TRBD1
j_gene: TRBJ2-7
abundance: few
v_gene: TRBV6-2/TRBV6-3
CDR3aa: CASRPVLGQVVYEQYF
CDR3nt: TGTGCCAGCAGACCAGTTCTGGGACAGGTTGTCTACGAGCAGTACTTC

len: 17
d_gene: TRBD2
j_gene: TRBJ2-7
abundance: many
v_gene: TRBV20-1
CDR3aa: CSATLAGGLDSPYEQYF
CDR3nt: TGCAGTGCTACGTTAGCGGGAGGCCTAGACTCACCTTACGAGCAGTACTTC

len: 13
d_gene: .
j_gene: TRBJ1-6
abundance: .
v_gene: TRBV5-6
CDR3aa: CASSLRTVSPLHF
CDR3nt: TGTGCCAGCAGCTTACGGACAGTTTCACCCCTCCACTTT

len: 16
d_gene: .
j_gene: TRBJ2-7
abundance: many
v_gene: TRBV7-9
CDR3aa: CASSLVNAEIVYEQYF
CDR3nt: TGTGCCAGCAGCTTAGTGAATGCGGAGATAGTCTACGAGCAGTACTTC

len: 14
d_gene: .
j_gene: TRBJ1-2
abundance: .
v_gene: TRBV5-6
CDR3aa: CASSFGGNRVGYTF
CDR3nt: TGTGCCAGCAGCTTTGGCGGGAATCGAGTAGGCTACACCTTC

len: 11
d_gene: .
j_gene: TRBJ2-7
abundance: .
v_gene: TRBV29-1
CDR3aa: CSVGAGSEQYF
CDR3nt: TGCAGCGTTGGAGCAGGGAGCGAGCAGTACTTC

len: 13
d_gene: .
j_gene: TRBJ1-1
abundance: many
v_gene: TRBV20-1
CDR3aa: CSASPPRDSEAFF
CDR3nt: TGCAGTGCTAGTCCCCCCCGGGACTCTGAAGCTTTCTTT

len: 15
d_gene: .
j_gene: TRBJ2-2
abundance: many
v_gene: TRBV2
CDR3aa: CASSDLGQHTGELFF
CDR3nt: TGTGCCAGCAGTGATTTGGGTCAGCACACCGGGGAGCTGTTTTTT

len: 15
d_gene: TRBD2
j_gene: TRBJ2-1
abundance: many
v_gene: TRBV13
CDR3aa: CASSNRLAGPNEQFF
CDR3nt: TGTGCCAGCAGCAACCGGCTAGCGGGTCCGAATGAGCAGTTCTTC

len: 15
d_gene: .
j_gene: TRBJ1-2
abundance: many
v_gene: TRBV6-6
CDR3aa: CASSYGSEINYGYTF
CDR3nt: TGTGCCAGCAGTTACGGATCGGAGATAAACTATGGCTACACCTTC

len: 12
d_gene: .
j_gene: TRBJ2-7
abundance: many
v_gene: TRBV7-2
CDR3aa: CASSESSYEQYF
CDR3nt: TGTGCCAGCAGCGAGAGCTCCTACGAGCAGTACTTC

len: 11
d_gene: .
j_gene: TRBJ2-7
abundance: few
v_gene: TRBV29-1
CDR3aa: CSVENSYEQYF
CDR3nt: TGCAGCGTTGAGAACTCCTACGAGCAGTACTTC

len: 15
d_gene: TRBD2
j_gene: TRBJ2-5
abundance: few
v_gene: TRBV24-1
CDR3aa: CATSDPRLAGETQYF
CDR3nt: TGTGCCACCAGTGATCCGAGACTAGCTGGCGAGACCCAGTACTTC

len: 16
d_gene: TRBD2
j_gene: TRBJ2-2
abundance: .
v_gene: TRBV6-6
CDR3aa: CASSLLAGANTGELFF
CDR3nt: TGTGCCAGCAGTTTACTAGCGGGAGCGAACACCGGGGAGCTGTTTTTT

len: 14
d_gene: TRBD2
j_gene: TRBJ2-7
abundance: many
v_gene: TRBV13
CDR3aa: CASSSGTSAYEQYF
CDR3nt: TGTGCCAGCAGCTCCGGGACTAGCGCCTACGAGCAGTACTTC

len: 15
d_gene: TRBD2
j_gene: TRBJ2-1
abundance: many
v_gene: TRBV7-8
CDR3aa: CASSELASTYNEQFF
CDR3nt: TGTGCCAGCAGCGAACTAGCGTCAACCTACAATGAGCAGTTCTTC

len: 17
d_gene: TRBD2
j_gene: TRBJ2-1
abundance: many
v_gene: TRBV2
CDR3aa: CASSGPGTSGFNNEQFF
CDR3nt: TGTGCCAGCAGTGGGCCTGGGACTAGCGGGTTTAACAATGAGCAGTTCTTC

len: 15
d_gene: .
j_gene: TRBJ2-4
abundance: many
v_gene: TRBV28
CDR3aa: CASSTGGGAKNIQYF
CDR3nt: TGTGCCAGCAGTACAGGGGGGGGGGCCAAAAACATTCAGTACTTC

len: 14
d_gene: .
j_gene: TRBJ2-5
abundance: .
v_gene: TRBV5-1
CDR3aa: CASSLAVRQETQYF
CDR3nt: TGCGCCAGCAGCTTAGCGGTCCGCCAAGAGACCCAGTACTTC

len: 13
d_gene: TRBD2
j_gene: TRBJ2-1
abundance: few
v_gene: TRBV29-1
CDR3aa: CSAPGLMYNEQFF
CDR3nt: TGCAGCGCCCCGGGACTAATGTACAATGAGCAGTTCTTC

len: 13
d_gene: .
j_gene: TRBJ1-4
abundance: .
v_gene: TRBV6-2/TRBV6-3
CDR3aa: CASTIGRYEKLFF
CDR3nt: TGTGCCAGCACCATCGGTAGATATGAAAAACTGTTTTTT

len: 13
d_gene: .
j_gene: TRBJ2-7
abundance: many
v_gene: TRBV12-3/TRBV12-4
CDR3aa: CASSWGPRYEQYF
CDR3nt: TGTGCCAGCAGTTGGGGACCACGCTACGAGCAGTACTTC

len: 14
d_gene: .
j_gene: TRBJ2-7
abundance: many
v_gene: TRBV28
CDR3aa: CASSFAAGAYEQYF
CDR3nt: TGTGCCAGCAGCTTCGCGGCAGGGGCCTACGAGCAGTACTTC

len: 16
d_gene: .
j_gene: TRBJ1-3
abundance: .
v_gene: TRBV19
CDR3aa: CASSTLGGIAGNTIYF
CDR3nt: TGTGCCAGTAGTACCCTTGGGGGAATCGCTGGAAACACCATATATTTT

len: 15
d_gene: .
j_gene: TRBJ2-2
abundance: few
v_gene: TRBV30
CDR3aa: CAWRAPGHFTGELFF
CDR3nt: TGTGCCTGGAGGGCACCGGGACACTTCACCGGGGAGCTGTTTTTT

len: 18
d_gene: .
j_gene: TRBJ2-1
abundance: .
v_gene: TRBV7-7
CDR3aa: CASSLNPPGSGTGNEQFF
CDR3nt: TGTGCTAGCAGCTTAAATCCTCCGGGTTCCGGGACGGGCAATGAGCAGTTCTTC

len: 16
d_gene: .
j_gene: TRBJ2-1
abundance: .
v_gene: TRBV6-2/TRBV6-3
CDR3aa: CASSYGGEEMWNEQFF
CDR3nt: TGTGCCAGCAGTTACGGTGGCGAGGAGATGTGGAATGAGCAGTTCTTC

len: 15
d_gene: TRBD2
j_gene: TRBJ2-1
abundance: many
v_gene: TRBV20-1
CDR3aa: CSAREASGTYNEQFF
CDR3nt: TGCAGTGCTAGAGAGGCTAGCGGCACGTACAATGAGCAGTTCTTC

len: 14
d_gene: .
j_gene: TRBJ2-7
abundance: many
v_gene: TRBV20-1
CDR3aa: CSARDQQGWFEQYF
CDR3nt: TGCAGTGCTAGAGATCAGCAGGGCTGGTTCGAGCAGTACTTC

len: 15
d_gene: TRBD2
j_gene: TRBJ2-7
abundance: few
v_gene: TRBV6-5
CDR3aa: CASSYVERDFDEQYF
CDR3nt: TGTGCCAGCAGTTACGTCGAGCGGGATTTTGACGAGCAGTACTTC

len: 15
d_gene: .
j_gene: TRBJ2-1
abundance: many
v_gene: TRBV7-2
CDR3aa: CASSLGTSVMNEQFF
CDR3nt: TGTGCCAGCAGCTTAGGGACCTCGGTAATGAATGAGCAGTTCTTC

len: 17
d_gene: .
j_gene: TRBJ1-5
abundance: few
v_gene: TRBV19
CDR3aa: CASSIRAGEGVGQPQHF
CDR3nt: TGTGCCAGTAGTATCAGGGCAGGGGAAGGGGTAGGTCAGCCCCAGCATTTT

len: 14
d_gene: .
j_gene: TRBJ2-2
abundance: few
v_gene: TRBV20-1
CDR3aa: CSARVQGNTGELFF
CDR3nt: TGCAGTGCTAGAGTGCAGGGGAACACCGGGGAGCTGTTTTTT

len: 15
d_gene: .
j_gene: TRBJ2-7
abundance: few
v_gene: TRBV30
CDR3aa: CAWSPQDPVFYEQYF
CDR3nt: TGTGCCTGGAGCCCACAAGACCCGGTGTTTTACGAGCAGTACTTC

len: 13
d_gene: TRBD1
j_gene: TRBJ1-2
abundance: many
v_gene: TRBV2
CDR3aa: CASTFTGGYGYTF
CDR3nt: TGTGCCAGCACCTTCACAGGGGGCTATGGCTACACCTTC

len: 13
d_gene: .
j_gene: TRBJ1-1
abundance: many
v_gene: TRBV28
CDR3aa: CASSYWTNTEAFF
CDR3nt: TGTGCCAGCAGTTATTGGACGAACACTGAAGCTTTCTTT

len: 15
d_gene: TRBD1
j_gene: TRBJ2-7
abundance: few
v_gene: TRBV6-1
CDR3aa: CASSATGGGKGEQYF
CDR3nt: TGTGCCAGCAGTGCGACAGGGGGTGGTAAAGGCGAGCAGTACTTC

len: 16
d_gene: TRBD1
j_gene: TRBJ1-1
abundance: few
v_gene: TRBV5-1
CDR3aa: CASSFRQGGMNTEAFF
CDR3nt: TGCGCCAGCAGCTTTAGACAGGGTGGAATGAACACTGAAGCTTTCTTT

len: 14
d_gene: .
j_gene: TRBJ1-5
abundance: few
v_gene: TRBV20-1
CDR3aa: CSARDSPGDQPQHF
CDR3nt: TGCAGTGCTAGAGATTCACCAGGGGATCAGCCCCAGCATTTT

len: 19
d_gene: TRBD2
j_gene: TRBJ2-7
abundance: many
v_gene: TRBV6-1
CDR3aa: CASSESVVGTSGRAYEQYF
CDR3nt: TGTGCCAGCAGTGAATCAGTAGTTGGGACTAGCGGGAGGGCCTACGAGCAGTACTTC

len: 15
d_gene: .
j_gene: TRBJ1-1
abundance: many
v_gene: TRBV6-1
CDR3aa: CASRDRTGVYTEAFF
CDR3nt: TGTGCCAGCAGAGACAGGACGGGAGTGTACACTGAAGCTTTCTTT

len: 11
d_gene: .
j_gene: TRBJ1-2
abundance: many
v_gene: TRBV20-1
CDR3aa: CSARPNDGYTF
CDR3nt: TGCAGTGCTAGACCCAACGATGGCTACACCTTC

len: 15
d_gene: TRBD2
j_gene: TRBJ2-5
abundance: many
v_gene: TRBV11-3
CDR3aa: CASSPRGGGQETQYF
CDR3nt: TGTGCCAGCAGCCCCCGGGGGGGGGGACAAGAGACCCAGTACTTC

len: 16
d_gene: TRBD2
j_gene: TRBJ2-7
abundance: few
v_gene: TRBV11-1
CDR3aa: CASSSMDAGRGYEQYF
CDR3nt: TGTGCCAGCAGCTCCATGGATGCGGGGAGGGGCTACGAGCAGTACTTC

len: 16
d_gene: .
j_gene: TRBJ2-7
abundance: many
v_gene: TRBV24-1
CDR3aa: CATSDSGGGQTYEQYF
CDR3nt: TGTGCCACCAGTGATTCGGGAGGGGGACAGACCTACGAGCAGTACTTC

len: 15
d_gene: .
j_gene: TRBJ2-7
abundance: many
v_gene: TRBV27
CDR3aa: CASSLSGPISYEQYF
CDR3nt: TGTGCCAGCAGTTTATCCGGACCCATCTCCTACGAGCAGTACTTC

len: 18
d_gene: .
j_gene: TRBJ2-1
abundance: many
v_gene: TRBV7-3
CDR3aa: CASNLLICGGWIINEQFF
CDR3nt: TGTGCCAGCAACTTACTAATCTGCGGTGGTTGGATCATCAATGAGCAGTTCTTC

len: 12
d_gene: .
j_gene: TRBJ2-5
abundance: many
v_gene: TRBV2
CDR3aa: CAGGREQETQYF
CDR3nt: TGTGCCGGGGGACGAGAACAAGAGACCCAGTACTTC

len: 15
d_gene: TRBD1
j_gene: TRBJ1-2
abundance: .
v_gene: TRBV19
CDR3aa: CASSIHSGQGYGYTF
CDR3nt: TGTGCCAGTAGTATTCACTCGGGACAGGGATATGGCTACACCTTC

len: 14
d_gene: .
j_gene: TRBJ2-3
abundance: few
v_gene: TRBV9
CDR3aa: CASSVNRGTDTQYF
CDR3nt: TGTGCCAGCAGCGTGAACAGGGGCACAGATACGCAGTATTTT